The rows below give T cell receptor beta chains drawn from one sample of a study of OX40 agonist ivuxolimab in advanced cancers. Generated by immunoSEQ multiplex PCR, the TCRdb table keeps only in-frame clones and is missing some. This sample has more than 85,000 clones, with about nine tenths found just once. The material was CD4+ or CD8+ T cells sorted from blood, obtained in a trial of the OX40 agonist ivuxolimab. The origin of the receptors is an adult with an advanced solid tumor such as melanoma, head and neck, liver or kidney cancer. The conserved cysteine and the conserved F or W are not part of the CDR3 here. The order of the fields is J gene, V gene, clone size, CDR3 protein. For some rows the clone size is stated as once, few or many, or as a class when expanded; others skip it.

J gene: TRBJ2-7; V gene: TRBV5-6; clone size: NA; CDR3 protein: ASSLGLAGVSYEQY
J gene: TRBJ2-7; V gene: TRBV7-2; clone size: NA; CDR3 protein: ASSTASGYYEQY
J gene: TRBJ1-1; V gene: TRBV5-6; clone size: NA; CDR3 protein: ASSRRAYVAF
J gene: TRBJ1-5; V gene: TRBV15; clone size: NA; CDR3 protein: ATSRDPAYSNQPQH
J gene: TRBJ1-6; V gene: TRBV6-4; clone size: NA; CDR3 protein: ASSPRRDSPLH
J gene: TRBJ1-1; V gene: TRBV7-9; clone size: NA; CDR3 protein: ASSLSRLNTEAF
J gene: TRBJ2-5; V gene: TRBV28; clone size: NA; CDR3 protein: ASSSARTSGRVTQY
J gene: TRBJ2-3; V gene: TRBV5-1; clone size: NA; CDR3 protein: ASSMDSRTDTQY
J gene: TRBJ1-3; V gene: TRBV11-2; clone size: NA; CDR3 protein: ASSFRGLAGNTIY
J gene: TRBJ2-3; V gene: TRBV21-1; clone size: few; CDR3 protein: ASSKDASREALRTDTQY
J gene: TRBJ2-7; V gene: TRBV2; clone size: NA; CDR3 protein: ASTTPYEQY
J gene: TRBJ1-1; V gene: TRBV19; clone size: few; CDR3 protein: ASSIPRVGTEAF
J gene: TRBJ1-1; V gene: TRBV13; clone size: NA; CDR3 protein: ASSFSHRGREAF
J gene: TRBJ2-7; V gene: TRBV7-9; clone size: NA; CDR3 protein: ASSRYGTDSYEQY
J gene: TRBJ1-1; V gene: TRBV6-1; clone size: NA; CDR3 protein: ASNEQMNTEAF
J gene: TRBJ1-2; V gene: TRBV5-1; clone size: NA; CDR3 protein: ASSLAPGAGSYGYT
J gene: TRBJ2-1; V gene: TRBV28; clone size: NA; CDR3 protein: ASRLRSSVAEQF
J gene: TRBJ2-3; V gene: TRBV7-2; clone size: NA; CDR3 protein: ASSLEAGASTDTQY
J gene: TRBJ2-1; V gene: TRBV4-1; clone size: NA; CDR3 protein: ASSQTGGGGSASSYNEQF
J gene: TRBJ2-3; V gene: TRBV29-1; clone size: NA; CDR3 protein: SAKSGSTDTQY
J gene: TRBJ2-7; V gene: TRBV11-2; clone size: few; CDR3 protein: ASSPQTTGTYEQY
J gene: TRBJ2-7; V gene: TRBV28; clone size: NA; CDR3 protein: ASSSRISGRASYEQY
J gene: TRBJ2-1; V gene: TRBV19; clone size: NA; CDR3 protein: ASSLGLAGVNEQF
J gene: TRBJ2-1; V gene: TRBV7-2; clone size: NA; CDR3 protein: ASSSRTRNEQF
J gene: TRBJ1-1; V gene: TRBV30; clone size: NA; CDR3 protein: AWNSGTGNTEAF
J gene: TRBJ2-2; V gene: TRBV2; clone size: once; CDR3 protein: ASSGVGSSNTGELF
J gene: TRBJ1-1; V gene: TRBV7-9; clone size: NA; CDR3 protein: ASSLETGGSEAF
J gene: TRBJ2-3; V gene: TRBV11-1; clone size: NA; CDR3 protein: ASSLAGTGSDTQY
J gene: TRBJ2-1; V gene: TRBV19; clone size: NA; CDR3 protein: ASRRDHSYNEQF
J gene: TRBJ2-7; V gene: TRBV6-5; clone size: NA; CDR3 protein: ASTRTSGAYEQY
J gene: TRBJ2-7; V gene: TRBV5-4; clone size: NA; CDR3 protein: ASSVQGSYEQY
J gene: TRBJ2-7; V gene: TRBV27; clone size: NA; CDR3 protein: ASSLKGVLTYEQY
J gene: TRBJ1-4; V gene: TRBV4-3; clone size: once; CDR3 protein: ASSHRVGANEKLF
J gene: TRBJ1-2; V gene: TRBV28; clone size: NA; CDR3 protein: ASTTRGQGGGYT
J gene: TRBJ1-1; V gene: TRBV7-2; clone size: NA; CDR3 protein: ASSSRTGNTEAF
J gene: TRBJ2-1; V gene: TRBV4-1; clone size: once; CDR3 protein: ASSQDTPGSSEQF
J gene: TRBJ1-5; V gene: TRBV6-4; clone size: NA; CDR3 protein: AGTSNQPQH
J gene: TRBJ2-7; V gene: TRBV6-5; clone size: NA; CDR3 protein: ASSYSGEVYEQY
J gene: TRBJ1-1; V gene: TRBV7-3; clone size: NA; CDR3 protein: ASSLSPGQNTEAF
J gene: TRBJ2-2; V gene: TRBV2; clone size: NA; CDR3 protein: ASRRNTGELF
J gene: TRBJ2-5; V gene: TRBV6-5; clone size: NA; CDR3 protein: ASSSFDRGQETQY
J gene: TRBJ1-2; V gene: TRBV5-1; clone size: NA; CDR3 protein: ASSLTGDGGYT
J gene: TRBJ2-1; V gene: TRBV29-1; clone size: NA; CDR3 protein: SVGLARYNEQF
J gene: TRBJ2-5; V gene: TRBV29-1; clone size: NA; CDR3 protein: SVGGTGAETQY
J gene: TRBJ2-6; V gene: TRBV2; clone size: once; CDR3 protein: ASSQGAGANVLT
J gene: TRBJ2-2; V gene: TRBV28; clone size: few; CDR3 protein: ASTGTANTGELF
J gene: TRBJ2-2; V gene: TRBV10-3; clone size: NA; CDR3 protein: AISESVPGELF
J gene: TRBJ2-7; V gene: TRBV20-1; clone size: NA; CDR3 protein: SARDTYEQY
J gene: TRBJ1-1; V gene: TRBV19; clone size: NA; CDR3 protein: ASSIRQGVNTEAF
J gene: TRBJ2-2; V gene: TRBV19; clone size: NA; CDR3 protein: ASSINGRGNTGELF
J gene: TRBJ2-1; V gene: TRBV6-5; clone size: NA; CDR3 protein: ASRPDRAAYNEQF
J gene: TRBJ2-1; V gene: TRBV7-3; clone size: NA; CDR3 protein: ASSFYPTGGNEQF
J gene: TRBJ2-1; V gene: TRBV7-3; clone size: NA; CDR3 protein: ASSSLAGGGYNEQF
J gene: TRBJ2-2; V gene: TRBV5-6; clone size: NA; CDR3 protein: ASSLTGTGELF
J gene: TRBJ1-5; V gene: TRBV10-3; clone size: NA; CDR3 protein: AISEAKNQPQH
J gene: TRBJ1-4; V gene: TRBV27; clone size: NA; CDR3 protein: ASSRSGVSTEQLF
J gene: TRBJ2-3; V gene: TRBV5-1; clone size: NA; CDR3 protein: ASSLTSRSTDTQY